Shown below are 14 T cell receptor beta chains from a single sample sequenced in a study of shared clonotypes between healthy human individuals. TCRdb's copy holds only in-frame clones and misses some; the assay was immunoSEQ multiplex PCR. The sample holds around 700,000 clones; 74% are singletons and the top ten take approximately 1.6%. Material for sequencing was memory CD4+ T cells sorted from blood. This sample's subset: CD45RA-negative fraction. These receptors were taken from a woman in her 30s in good health.

In regard to this clone: With a much larger clone just one base away, this may be a read error. Additional DNA sequences in this sample encode the identical CDR3. The chain links TRBV15 to TRBJ2-2, with D possibly matching TRBD1 (6 bases). Trimming took 0 bases from V and 1 from J, leaving 9 bases between them. Per germline, CDR1 LNHNV and CDR2 YYDKDF (reference sequence). This CDR3 contains 16 residues. The CDR3 coding sequence is TGTGCCACCAGCAGAGAAACAGGGAGGAACACCGGGGAGCTGTTTTTT. Amino acids: CATSRETGRNTGELFF.

V usage is TRBV10-1 and J usage is TRBJ2-2, with D unresolved. V was pared by 3 bases and J by 7 bases, with 15 bases between. The germline gives CDR1 WNHNN, CDR2 SYGVQD (reference sequence). The CDR3 sequence is 15 residues long. The CDR3 sequence is CASSDSAGHHGELFF. In DNA, the CDR3 is TGCGCCAGCAGTGACAGTGCTGGCCATCACGGGGAGCTGTTTTTT.

The J gene is TRBJ2-5, the V gene TRBV30; possibly TRBD2 for D (7 bases). This CDR3 is 14 amino acids long. Germline lookup yields CDR1 GTSNPN and CDR2 SVGIG (reference sequence). Trimming stripped 1 base from V and 7 bases from J, with 16 bases between. CDR3 residues: CAWSGGGFQGTQYF. CDR3 DNA: TGTGCCTGGAGTGGCGGGGGCTTCCAGGGGACCCAGTACTTC.

The chain has TRBV18 and TRBJ2-5, with TRBD1 matching over 10 bases. CDR3 length equals 15 residues. Germline V gene data show CDR1 as KGHSH and CDR2 as LQKENI. The junction had 5 bases not matched to a gene; V was cut back by 2 bases and J by 5 bases. This CDR3 reads CASSPVTGGEETQYF. CDR3 coding DNA: TGTGCCAGCTCACCAGTGACAGGGGGCGAGGAGACCCAGTACTTC.

V usage is TRBV10-3 and J usage is TRBJ2-7; 8 bases are a match to TRBD1. Trimming removed 2 bases from V and 4 bases from J; junction bases left unmatched: 4. Germline CDR1 is ENHRY and CDR2 is SYGVKD. The CDR3 has 14 amino acids. CDR3 protein: CAISEKTGDYEQYF. Here the CDR3 DNA reads TGTGCCATCAGTGAGAAGACAGGGGATTACGAGCAGTACTTC.

The chain employs TRBV13 and TRBJ2-7; D is perhaps TRBD1 or TRBD2 (5 bases each). Trimming stripped 5 bases from V and 4 bases from J, with 18 bases between. Germline CDR1 PRHDT, CDR2 FYEKMQ (reference sequence). CDR3 size: 15 residues. CDR3: CASSPPSGTLYEQYF. CDR3 coding DNA: TGTGCCAGCAGCCCCCCCTCTGGGACCCTATACGAGCAGTACTTC.

In DNA form, the CDR3 reads TGTGCCAGCAGTTTTGAGGGGATGGGCACTGAAGCTTTCTTT. Translation gives CASSFEGMGTEAFF. V is TRBV27 and J is TRBJ1-1, with a weak D call TRBD1 (5 bases). The V gene lost 3 bases and the J gene lost 4 bases, with 12 bases spanning the gap. The CDR3 runs 14 residues. Germline CDR1 is MNHEY and CDR2 is SMNVEV (reference sequence).

The rearrangement joins TRBV18 to TRBJ2-2, with a weak D call TRBD1 (6 bases). In germline, CDR1 is KGHSH, CDR2 LQKENI. Trimming removed 3 bases at V and 0 bases at J, with 11 bases between. CDR3 size: 16 residues. CDR3 DNA sequence: TGTGCCAGCTCACCCGGGGACACCTCGAACACCGGGGAGCTGTTTTTT. This translates into CASSPGDTSNTGELFF.

The chain carries TRBV6-6 and TRBJ2-1, with D possibly matching TRBD2 (6 bases). The CDR3 extends over 15 amino acids. CDR1 and CDR2 from the germline V gene are MNHNY and SVGAGI (reference sequence). Trimming took 3 bases from V and 9 from J, leaving 18 bases between them. CDR3 region: CASSYTSPVDGEQFF. CDR3 nucleotide sequence: TGTGCCAGCAGTTATACTAGCCCGGTGGACGGTGAGCAGTTCTTC.

V usage is TRBV5-5 and J usage is TRBJ2-7; 7 bases are shared with TRBD1. Germline CDR1 reads SGHKS; CDR2 reads YYEKEE (reference sequence). There are 13 residues in the CDR3. After removal of 4 bases from V and 1 base from J, the junction contained 2 bases not matched to a gene. The CDR3 DNA follows: TGTGCCAGCAGCCCGGGACAGTCCTACGAGCAGTACTTC. Translating it yields CASSPGQSYEQYF.

The V and J genes are TRBV2 and TRBJ1-5; D is ambiguous. With 4 bases removed from V and 4 bases from J, the gap between germline ends came to 11 bases. The germline V gene has CDR1 SNHLY and CDR2 FYNNEI. The CDR3 has 14 residues. As DNA, the CDR3 is TGTGCCAGCAGTGTGGAGACGGGGAATCAGCCCCAGCATTTT. As protein: CASSVETGNQPQHF.

This clone was seen a few times. The gene calls are TRBV2 and TRBJ1-4; D is uncertain. The germline V gene encodes CDR1 SNHLY and CDR2 FYNNEI. There are 14 residues in the CDR3. V was pared by 6 bases and J by 1 base, with 9 bases between. The DNA for the CDR3 is TGTGCCAGCAGACTGGACGAAACTAATGAAAAACTGTTTTTT. As protein: CASRLDETNEKLFF. The full variable domain, in which reference TRBV2 and TRBJ1-4 provide the parts outside the CDR3, is EPEVTQTPSHQVTQMGQEVILRCVPISNHLYFYWYRQILGQKVEFLVSFYNNEISEKSEIFDDQFSVERPDGSNFTLKIRSTKLEDSAMYFCASRLDETNEKLFFGSGTQLSVL.

V usage is TRBV29-1 and J usage is TRBJ1-3, with TRBD1 matching over 9 bases. V lost 2 bases, J lost 0 bases, and 14 bases stayed unmatched. CDR1 is SQVTM, CDR2 ANQGSEA, per germline. The CDR3 loop spans 19 amino acids. The CDR3 protein is CSVEWWDRANSLSGNTIYF. The CDR3 DNA reads as TGCAGCGTTGAATGGTGGGACAGGGCAAACTCACTCTCTGGAAACACCATATATTTT.

This clone was observed a handful of times. The chain has TRBV28 and TRBJ1-2; maybe TRBD1 (6 bases). The CDR3 totals 12 residues. V was trimmed by 5 bases and J by 5 bases, leaving 9 bases between them. Germline V gives CDR1 MDHEN, CDR2 SYDVKM. The CDR3 nucleotides are TGTGCCAGCAGTCCAGGGGTTTATGGCTACACCTTC. Protein sequence: CASSPGVYGYTF.